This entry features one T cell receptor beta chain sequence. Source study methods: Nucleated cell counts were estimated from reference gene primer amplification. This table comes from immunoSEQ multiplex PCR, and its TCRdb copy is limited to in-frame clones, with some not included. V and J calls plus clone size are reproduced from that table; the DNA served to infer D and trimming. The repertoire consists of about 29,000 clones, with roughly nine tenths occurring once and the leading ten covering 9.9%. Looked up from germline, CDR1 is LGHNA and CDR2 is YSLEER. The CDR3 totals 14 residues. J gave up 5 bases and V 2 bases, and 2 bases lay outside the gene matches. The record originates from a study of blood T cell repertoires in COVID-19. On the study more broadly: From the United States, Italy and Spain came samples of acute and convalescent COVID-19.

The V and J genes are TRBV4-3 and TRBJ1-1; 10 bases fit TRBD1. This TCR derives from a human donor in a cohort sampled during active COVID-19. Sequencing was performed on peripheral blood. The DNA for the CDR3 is TGCGCCAGCAGCCAATTGGACAGGGGGACTGAAGCTTTCTTT. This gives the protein CASSQLDRGTEAFF.